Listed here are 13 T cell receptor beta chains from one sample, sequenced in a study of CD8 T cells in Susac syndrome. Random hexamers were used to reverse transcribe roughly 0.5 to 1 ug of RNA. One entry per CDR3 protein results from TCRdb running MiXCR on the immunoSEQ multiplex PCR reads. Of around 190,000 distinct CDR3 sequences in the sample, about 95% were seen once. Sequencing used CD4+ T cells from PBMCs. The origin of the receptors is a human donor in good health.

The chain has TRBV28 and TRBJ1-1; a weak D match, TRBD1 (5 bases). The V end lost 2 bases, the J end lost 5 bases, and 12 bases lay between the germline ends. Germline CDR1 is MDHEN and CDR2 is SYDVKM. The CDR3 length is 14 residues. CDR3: CASSLLRDMTEAFF. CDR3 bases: TGTGCCAGCAGTTTACTCAGGGATATGACTGAAGCTTTCTTT.

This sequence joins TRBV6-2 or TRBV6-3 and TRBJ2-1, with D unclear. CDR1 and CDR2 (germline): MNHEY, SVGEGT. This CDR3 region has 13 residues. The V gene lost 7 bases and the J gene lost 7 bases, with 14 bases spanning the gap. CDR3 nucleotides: TGTGCCAGCACCTCCTTTGTGGGGAATGAGCAGTTCTTC. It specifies CASTSFVGNEQFF.

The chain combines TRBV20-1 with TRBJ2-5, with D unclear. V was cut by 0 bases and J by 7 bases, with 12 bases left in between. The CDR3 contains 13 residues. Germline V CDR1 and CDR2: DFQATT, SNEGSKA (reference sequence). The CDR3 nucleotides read TGCAGTGCTAGAGAGGCAGGTCTTTGGACCCAGTACTTC. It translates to CSAREAGLWTQYF.

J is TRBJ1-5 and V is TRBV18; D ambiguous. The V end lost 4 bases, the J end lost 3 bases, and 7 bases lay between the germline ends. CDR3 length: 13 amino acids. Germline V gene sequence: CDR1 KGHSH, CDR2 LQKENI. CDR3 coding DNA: TGTGCCAGCTCACGGGCTAACAATCAGCCCCAGCATTTT. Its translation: CASSRANNQPQHF.

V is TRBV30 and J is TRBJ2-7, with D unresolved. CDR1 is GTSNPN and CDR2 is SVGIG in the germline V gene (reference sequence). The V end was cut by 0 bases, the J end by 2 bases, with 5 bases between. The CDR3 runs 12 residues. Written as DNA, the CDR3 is TGTGCCTGGAGTGTACATCCCTACGAGCAGTACTTC. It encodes CAWSVHPYEQYF.

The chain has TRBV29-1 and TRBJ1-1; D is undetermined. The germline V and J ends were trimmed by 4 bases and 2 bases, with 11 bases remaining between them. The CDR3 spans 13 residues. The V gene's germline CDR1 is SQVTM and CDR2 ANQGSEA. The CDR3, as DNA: TGCAGCGTTGCATTTGGGATCAACACTGAAGCTTTCTTT. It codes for CSVAFGINTEAFF.

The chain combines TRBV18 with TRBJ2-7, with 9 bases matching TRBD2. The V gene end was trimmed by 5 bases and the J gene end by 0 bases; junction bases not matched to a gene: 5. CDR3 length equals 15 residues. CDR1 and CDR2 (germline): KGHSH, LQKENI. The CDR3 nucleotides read TGTGCCAGCTCAGGGCTAGCGGGAACCTCCTACGAGCAGTACTTC. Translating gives CASSGLAGTSYEQYF.

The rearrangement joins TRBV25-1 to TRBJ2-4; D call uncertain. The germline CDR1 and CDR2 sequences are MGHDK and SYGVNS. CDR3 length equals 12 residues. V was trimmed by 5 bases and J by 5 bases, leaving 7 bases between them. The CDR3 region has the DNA TGTGCCAGCAGTCGAGGCGAAAACATTCAGTACTTC. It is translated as CASSRGENIQYF.

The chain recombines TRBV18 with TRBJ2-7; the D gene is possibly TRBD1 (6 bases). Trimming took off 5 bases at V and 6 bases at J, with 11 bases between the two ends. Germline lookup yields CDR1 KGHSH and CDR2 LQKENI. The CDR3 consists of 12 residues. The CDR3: CASSNTGLEQYF. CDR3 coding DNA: TGTGCCAGCTCAAACACAGGGCTCGAGCAGTACTTC.

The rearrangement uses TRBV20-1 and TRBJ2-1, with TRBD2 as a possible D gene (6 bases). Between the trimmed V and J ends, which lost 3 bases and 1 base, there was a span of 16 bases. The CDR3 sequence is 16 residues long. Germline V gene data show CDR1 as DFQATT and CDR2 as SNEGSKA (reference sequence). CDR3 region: CSARPASVRSYNEQFF. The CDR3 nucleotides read TGCAGTGCTAGGCCCGCTAGCGTACGTTCCTACAATGAGCAGTTCTTC.

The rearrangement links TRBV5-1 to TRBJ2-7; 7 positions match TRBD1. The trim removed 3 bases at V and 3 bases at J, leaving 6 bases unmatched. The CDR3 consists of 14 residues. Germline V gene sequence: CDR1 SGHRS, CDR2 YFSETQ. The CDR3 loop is CASSSRQGGYEQYF. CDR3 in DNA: TGCGCCAGCAGCTCCCGACAGGGTGGCTACGAGCAGTACTTC.

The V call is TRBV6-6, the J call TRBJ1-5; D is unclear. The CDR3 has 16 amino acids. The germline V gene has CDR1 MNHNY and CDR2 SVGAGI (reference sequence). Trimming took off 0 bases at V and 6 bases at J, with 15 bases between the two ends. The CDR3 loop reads CASSYSYGSAGQPQHF. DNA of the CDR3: TGTGCCAGCAGTTACTCTTACGGGTCCGCGGGTCAGCCCCAGCATTTT.

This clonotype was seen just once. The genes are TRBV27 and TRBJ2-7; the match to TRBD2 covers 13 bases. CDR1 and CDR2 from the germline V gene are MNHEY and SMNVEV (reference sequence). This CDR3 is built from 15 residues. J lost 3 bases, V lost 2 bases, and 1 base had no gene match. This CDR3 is CASSLRTSGSYEQYF. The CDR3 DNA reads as TGTGCCAGCAGTTTACGGACTAGCGGGAGCTACGAGCAGTACTTC.